This TCR beta chain was identified during a study of blood T cell repertoires in COVID-19. Across the study: PBMCs, B-cell-depleted T cells, or T cells were the source of the cDNA or gDNA that made up the material.

Per the germline V gene, CDR1 is SGHNT and CDR2 is YYREEE (reference sequence). This CDR3 is 15 amino acids long. V shed 5 bases and J shed 3 bases, with 14 bases lying between them. Source study methods: How many nucleated cells were present was estimated from reference gene primer amplification. The table came from immunoSEQ multiplex PCR; TCRdb's copy has only in-frame clones and leaves some out. The DNA gave D and trimming, while V, J and clone size come from that table. The data contain over 130,000 clones, roughly nine tenths of them singletons. Sequences were obtained from peripheral blood. The source is a human donor with COVID-19, enrolled during active disease. The donor label of this sample is uncertain. The chain joins TRBV5-4 to TRBJ1-4; the D gene is possibly TRBD1 (6 bases). The CDR3 DNA follows: TGTGCCAGCAGTACAGGGATTCCAGCTAATGAAAAACTGTTTTTT. Translating it yields CASSTGIPANEKLFF.